What follows is one T cell receptor beta chain and its context. What it binds is unknown. This record comes from a study of T cell repertoires in cytomegalovirus infection. Via MiXCR, TCRdb re-called the reads, giving one row per CDR3 protein. In the table there are about 570,000 distinct CDR3 sequences, 35% to 50% of which are singletons. The V segment lost 2 bases and the J segment 4 bases; nucleotides outside the gene matches: 4. Looked up from germline, CDR1 is KGHSH and CDR2 is LQKENI. There are 15 residues in the CDR3. The source was cultured PBMCs, collected from culture after CMV antigen stimulation. The sequence was collected from a human donor in good health (CMV status not recorded). Some clones in this sample may be carry-over from other donors' samples. This rearrangement joins TRBV18 to TRBJ2-3, with 9 bases lining up with TRBD1. The CDR3 reads CASSPGTGLPDTQYF. The CDR3 DNA reads TGTGCCAGCTCACCAGGGACAGGGCTCCCAGATACGCAGTATTTT.